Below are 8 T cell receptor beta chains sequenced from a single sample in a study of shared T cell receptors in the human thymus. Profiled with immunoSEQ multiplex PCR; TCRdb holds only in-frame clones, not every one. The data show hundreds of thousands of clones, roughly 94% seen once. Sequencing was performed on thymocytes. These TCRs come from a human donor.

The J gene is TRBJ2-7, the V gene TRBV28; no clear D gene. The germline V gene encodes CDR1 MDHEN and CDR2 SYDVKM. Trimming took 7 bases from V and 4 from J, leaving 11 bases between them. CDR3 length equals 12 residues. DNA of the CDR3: TGTGCCAGCACCTTGACCGGTTACGAGCAGTACTTC. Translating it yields CASTLTGYEQYF.

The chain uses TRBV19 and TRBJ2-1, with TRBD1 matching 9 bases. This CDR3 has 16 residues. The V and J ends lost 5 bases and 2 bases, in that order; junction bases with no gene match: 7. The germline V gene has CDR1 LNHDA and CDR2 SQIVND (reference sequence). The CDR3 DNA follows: TGTGCCAGTAGTTCTCCGGGACAGGGCACCTACAATGAGCAGTTCTTC. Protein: CASSSPGQGTYNEQFF.

CDR3 in amino acids: CASGTAPGSPLHF. DNA of the CDR3: TGTGCCAGCGGTACAGCCCCCGGTTCACCCCTCCACTTT. The gene calls are TRBV6-1 and TRBJ1-6; D ambiguous. V lost 8 bases to trimming and J lost 9 bases, with 14 bases between them. The CDR3 has 13 residues. Germline V lookup: CDR1 MNHNS, CDR2 SASEGT.

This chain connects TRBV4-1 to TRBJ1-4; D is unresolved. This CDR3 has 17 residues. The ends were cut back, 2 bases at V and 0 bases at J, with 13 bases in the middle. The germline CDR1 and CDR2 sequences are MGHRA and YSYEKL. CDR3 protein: CASSQPLRDATNEKLFF. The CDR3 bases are TGCGCCAGCAGCCAACCTCTAAGGGATGCAACTAATGAAAAACTGTTTTTT.

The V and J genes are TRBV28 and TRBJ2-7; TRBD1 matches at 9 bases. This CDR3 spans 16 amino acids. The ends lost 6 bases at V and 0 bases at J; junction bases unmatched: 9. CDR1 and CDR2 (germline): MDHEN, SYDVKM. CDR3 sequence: CASRPDRGESSYEQYF. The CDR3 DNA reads TGTGCCAGCAGACCGGACAGGGGTGAGAGCTCCTACGAGCAGTACTTC.

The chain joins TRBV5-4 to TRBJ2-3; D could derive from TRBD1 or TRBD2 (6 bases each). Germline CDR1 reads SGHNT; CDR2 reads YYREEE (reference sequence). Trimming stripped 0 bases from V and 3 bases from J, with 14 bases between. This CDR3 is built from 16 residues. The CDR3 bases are TGTGCCAGCAGCTTGGAGTACGGGGGCAAAACAGATACGCAGTATTTT. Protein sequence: CASSLEYGGKTDTQYF. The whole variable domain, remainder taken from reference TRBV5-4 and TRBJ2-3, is ETGVTQSPTHLIKTRGQQVTLRCSSQSGHNTVSWYQQALGQGPQFIFQYYREEENGRGNFPPRFSGLQFPNYSSELNVNALELDDSALYLCASSLEYGGKTDTQYFGPGTRLTVL.

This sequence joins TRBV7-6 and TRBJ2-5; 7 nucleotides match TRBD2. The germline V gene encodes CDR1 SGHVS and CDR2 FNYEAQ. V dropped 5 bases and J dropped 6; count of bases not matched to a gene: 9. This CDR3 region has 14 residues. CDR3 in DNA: TGTGCCAGCAGCGGGGGGGGGAGTACAAAGACCCAGTACTTC. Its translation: CASSGGGSTKTQYF.

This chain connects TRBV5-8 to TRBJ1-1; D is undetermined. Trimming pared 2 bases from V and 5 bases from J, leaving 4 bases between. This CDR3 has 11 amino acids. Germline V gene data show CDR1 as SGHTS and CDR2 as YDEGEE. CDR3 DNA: TGTGCCAGCAGCTTAGGGACTGAAGCTTTCTTT. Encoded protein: CASSLGTEAFF. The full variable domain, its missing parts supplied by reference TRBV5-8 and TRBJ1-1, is EAGVTQSPTHLIKTRGQQATLRCSPISGHTSVYWYQQALGLGLQFLLWYDEGEERNRGNFPPRFSGRQFPNYSSELNVNALELEDSALYLCASSLGTEAFFGQGTRLTVV.